The following is a T cell receptor beta chain sequence with its context. This entry belongs to a study of cytomegalovirus exposure and HLA in healthy donors. The donors were healthy bone marrow donors. The PCR contained 60 Vbeta and 13 Jbeta primers. Measured with immunoSEQ multiplex PCR; TCRdb has only the in-frame clones, and not every one. This sample has hundreds of thousands of clones, with around nine tenths found just once. CDR3 length: 15 residues. Looked up from germline, CDR1 is MNHNS and CDR2 is SASEGT. V shed 6 bases, J shed 0 bases, and the junction held 5 bases outside the gene matches. Source material: PBMCs. J is TRBJ1-1 and V is TRBV6-1, with 9 bases that match TRBD1. This receptor was taken from a woman aged 18-29 years in good health and CMV-seronegative. Here the CDR3 reads CASRYRGPMNTEAFF. CDR3 bases: TGTGCCAGCAGGTACAGGGGGCCAATGAACACTGAAGCTTTCTTT.